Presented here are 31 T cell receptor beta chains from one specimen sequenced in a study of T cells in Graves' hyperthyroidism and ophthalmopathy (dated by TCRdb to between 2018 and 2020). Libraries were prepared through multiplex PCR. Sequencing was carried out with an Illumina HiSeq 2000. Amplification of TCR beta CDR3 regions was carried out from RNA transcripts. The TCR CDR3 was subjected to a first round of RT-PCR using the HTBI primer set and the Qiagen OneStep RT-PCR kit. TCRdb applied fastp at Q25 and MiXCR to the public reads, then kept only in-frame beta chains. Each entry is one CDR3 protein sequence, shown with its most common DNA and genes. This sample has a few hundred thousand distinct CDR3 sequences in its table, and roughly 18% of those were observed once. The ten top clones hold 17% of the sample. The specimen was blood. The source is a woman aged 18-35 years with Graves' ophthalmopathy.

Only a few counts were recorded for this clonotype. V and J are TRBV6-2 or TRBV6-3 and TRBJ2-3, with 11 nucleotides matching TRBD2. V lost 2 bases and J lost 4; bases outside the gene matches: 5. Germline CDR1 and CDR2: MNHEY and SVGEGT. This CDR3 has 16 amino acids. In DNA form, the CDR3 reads TGTGCCAGCAGTTACGGCCTAGCGGGAGGAGCAGATACGCAGTATTTT. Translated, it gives CASSYGLAGGADTQYF.

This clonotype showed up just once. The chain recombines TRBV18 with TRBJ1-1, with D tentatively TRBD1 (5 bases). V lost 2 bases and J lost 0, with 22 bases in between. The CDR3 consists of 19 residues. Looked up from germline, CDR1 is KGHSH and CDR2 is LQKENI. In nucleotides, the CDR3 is TGTGCCAGCTCACCAACGGCCCACATAAACAGGCCCCTGAACACTGAAGCTTTCTTT. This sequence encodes CASSPTAHINRPLNTEAFF.

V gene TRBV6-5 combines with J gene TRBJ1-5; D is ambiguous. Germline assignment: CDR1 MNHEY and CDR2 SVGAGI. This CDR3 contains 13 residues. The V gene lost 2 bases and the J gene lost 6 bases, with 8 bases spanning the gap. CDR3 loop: CASSYREAQPQHF. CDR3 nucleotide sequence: TGTGCCAGCAGTTACAGAGAAGCTCAGCCCCAGCATTTT.

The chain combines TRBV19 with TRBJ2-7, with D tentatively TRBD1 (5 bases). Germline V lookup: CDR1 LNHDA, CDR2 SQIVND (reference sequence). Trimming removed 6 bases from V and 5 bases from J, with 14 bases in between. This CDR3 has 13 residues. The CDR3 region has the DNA TGTGCCAGTAGATTATCCCCAGGGAACGAGCAGTACTTC. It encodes CASRLSPGNEQYF.

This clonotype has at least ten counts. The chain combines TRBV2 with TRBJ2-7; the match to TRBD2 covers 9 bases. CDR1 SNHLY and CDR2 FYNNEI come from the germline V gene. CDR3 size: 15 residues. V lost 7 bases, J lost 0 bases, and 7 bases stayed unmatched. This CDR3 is CASKTGTSLSYEQYF. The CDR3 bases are TGTGCCAGCAAAACCGGGACTAGCCTCTCCTACGAGCAGTACTTC. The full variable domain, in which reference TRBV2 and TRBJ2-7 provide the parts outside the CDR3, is EPEVTQTPSHQVTQMGQEVILRCVPISNHLYFYWYRQILGQKVEFLVSFYNNEISEKSEIFDDQFSVERPDGSNFTLKIRSTKLEDSAMYFCASKTGTSLSYEQYFGPGTRLTVT.

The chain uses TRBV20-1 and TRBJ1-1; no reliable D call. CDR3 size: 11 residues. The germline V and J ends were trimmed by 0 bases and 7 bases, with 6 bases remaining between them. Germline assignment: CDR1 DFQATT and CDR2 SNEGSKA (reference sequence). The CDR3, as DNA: TGCAGTGCTAGAGATGGCATTGAAGCTTTCTTT. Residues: CSARDGIEAFF.

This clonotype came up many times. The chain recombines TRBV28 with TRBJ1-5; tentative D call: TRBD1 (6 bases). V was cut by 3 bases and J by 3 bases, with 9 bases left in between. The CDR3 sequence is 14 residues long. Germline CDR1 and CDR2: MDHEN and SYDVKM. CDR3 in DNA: TGTGCCAGCAGTTTCAGGGGCTTCAATCAGCCCCAGCATTTT. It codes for CASSFRGFNQPQHF.

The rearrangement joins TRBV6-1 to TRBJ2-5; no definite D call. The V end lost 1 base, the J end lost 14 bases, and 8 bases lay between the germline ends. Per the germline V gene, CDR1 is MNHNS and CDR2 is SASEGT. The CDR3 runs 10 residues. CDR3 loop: CASSEGSIYF. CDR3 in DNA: TGTGCCAGCAGTGAAGGATCGATATACTTC.

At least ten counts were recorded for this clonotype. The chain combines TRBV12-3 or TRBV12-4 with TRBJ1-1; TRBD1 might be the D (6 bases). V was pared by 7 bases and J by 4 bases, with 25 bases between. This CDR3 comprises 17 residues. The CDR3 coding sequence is TGTGCCAGCAAGTTTTCCAGGGGCTTAACTAGGAGCACTGAAGCTTTCTTT. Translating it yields CASKFSRGLTRSTEAFF.

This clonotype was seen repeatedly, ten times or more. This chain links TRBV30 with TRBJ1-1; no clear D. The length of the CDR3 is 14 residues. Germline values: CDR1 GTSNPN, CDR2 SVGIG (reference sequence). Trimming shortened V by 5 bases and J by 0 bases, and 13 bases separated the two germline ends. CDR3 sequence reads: CAWANGRMNTEAFF. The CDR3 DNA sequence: TGTGCCTGGGCTAACGGCAGAATGAACACTGAAGCTTTCTTT.

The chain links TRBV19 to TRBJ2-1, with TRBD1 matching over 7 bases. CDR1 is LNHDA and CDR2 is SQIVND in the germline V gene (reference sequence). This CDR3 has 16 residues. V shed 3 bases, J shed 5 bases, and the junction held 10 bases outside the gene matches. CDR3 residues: CASSIDRATIHNEQFF. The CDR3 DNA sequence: TGTGCCAGTAGTATCGACAGGGCTACGATCCACAATGAGCAGTTCTTC.

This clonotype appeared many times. CDR3 in amino acids: CASRERRSETQYF. CDR3 DNA: TGTGCCAGCAGGGAGAGGAGGTCAGAGACCCAGTACTTC. The rearrangement joins TRBV11-2 to TRBJ2-5; tentatively, D is TRBD2 (5 bases). CDR3 length: 13 amino acids. V was trimmed by 6 bases and J by 4 bases, leaving 12 bases between them. Per the germline V gene, CDR1 is SGHAT and CDR2 is FQNNGV. Drawing the rest from reference TRBV11-2 and TRBJ2-5, the complete variable domain is EAGVAQSPRYKIIEKRQSVAFWCNPISGHATLYWYQQILGQGPKLLIQFQNNGVVDDSQLPKDRFSAERLKGVDSTLKIQPAKLEDSAVYLCASRERRSETQYFGPGTRLLVL.

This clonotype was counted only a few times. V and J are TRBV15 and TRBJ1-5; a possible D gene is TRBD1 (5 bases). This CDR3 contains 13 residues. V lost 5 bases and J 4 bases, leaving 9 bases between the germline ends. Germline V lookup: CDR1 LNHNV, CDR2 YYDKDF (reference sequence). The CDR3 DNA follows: TGTGCCACCAGCGTAGGGGAAAATCAGCCCCAGCATTTT. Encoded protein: CATSVGENQPQHF.

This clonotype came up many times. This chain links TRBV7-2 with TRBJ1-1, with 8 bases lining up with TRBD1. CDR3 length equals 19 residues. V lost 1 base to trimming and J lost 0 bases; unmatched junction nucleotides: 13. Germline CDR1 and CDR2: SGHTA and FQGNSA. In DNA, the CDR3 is TGTGCCAGCAGCTTAGAGGGAAACAGGGGGAACCTCATGAACACTGAAGCTTTCTTT. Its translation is CASSLEGNRGNLMNTEAFF.

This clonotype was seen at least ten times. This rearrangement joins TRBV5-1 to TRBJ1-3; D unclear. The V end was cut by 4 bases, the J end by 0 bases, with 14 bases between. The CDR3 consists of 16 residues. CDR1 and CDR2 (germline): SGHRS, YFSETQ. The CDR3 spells CASSQGTTDSGNTIYF. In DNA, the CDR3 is TGCGCCAGCAGCCAAGGAACGACGGACTCTGGAAACACCATATATTTT.

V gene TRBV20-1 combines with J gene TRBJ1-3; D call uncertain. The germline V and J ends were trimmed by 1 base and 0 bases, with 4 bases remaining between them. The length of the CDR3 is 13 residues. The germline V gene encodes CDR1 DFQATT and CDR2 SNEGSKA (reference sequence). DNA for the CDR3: TGCAGTGCTAGAGGCCTCTCTGGAAACACCATATATTTT. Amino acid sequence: CSARGLSGNTIYF.

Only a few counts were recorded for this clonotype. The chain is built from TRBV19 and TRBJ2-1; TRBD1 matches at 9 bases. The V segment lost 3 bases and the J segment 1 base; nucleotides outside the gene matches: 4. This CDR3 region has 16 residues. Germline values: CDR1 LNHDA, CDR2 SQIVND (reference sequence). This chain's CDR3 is CASSISGTGSYNEQFF. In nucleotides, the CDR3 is TGTGCCAGTAGTATCTCCGGGACAGGGTCCTACAATGAGCAGTTCTTC.

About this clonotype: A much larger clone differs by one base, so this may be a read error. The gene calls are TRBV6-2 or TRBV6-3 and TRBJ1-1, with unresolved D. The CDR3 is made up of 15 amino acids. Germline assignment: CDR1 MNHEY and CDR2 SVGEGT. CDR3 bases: TGTGCCAGCGGTTACTCGATTGGCAGAAACACTGAAGCTTTCTTT. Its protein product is CASGYSIGRNTEAFF.

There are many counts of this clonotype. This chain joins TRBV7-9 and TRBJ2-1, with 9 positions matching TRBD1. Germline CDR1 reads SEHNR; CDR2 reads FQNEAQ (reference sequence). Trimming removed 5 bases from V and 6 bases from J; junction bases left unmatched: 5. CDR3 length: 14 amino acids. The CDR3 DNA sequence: TGTGCCAGCAGCCACCGGGACAGGGTCAATGAGCAGTTCTTC. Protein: CASSHRDRVNEQFF.

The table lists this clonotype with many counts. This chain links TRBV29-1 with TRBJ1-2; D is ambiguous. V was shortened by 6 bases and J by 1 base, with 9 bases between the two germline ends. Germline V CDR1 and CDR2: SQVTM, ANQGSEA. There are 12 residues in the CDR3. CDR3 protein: CSVVQINYGYTF. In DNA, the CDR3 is TGCAGCGTGGTACAGATTAACTATGGCTACACCTTC.

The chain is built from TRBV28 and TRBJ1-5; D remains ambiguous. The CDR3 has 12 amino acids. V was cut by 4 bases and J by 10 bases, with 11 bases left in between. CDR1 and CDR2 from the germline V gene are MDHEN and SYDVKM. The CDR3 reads CASSSIREPQHF. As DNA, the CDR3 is TGTGCCAGCAGTTCGATAAGGGAACCCCAGCATTTT.

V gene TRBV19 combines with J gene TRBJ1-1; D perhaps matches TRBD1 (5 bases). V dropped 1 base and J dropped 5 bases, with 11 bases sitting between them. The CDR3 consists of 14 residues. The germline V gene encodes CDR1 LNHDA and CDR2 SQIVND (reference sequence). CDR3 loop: CASSIGVAGTEAFF. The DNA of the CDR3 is TGTGCCAGTAGTATAGGAGTCGCAGGGACTGAAGCTTTCTTT.

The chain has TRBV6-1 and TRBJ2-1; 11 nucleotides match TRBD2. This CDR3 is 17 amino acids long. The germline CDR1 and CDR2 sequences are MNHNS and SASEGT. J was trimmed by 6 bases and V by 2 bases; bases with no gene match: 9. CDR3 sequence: CASSELASGGFVNEQFF. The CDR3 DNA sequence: TGTGCCAGCAGTGAATTGGCTAGCGGGGGGTTTGTCAATGAGCAGTTCTTC.

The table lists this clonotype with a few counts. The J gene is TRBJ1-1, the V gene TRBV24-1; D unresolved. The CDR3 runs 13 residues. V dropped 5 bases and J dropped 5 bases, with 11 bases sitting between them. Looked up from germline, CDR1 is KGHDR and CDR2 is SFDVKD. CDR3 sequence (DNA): TGTGCCACCAGTGCCGGCCCGGGGACTGAAGCTTTCTTT. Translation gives CATSAGPGTEAFF.

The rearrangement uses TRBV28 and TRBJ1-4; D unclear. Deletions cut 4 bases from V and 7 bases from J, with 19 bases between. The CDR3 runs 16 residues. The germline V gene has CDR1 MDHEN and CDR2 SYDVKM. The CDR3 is CASSSLGLDSGEKLFF. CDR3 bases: TGTGCCAGCAGTTCCCTCGGGTTGGATTCGGGTGAAAAACTGTTTTTT.

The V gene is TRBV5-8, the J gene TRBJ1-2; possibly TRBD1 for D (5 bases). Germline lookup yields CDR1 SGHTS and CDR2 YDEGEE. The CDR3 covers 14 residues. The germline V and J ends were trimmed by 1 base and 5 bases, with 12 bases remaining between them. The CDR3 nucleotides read TGTGCCAGCAGCTTGTTAGGGGTGGGGTATGGCTACACCTTC. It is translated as CASSLLGVGYGYTF.

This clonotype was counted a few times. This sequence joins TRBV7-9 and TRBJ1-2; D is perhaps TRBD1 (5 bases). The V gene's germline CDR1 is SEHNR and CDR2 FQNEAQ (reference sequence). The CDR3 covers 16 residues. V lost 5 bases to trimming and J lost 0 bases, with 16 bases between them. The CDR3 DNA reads TGTGCCAGCAGCCCCCAGGGACGGATTTCTAACTATGGCTACACCTTC. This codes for CASSPQGRISNYGYTF.

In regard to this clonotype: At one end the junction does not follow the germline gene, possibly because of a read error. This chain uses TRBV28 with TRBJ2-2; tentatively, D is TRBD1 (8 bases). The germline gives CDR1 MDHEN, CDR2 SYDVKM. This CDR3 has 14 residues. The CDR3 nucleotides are TGTGCCAGCAGGGGGGGGACAGGCCGCGGGGAACTGTTTTTT. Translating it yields CASRGGTGRGELFF. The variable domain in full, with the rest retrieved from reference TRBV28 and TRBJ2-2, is DVKVTQSSRYLVKRTGEKVFLECVQDMDHENMFWYRQDPGLGLRLIYFSYDVKMKEKGDIPEGYSVSREKKERFSLILESASTNQTSMYLCASRGGTGRGELFFGEGSRLTVL.

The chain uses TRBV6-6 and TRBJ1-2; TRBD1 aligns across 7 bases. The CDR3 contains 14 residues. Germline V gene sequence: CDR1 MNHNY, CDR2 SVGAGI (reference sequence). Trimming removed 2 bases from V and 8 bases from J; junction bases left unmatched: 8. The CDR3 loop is CASSYAGQDWGYTF. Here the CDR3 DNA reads TGTGCCAGCAGTTACGCCGGACAGGATTGGGGCTACACCTTC.

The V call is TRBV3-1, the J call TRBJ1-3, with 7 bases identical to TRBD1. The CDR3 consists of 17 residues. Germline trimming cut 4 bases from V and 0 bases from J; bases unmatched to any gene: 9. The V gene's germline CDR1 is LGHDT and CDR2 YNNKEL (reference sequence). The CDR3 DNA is TGTGCCAGCAGCCCAAGCCCAGGGGGTATCTCTGGAAACACCATATATTTT. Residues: CASSPSPGGISGNTIYF.

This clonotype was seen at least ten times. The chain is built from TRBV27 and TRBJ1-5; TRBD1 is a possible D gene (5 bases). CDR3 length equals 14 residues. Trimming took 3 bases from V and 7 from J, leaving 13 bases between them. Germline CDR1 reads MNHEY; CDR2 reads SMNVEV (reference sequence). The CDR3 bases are TGTGCCAGCAGTTTTGGGGGGAGGGGACAGCCCCAGCATTTT. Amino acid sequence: CASSFGGRGQPQHF.